The present entry profiles one TCR beta chain with its context. Sequencing was performed with immunoSEQ multiplex PCR; in TCRdb, only in-frame clones are kept and a portion is missing. The sample holds about 140,000 clones, 70% to 90% seen once. With 0 bases removed from V and 6 bases from J, the gap between germline ends came to 12 bases. Germline V gene sequence: CDR1 MNHNY, CDR2 SVGAGI (reference sequence). The CDR3 loop spans 14 amino acids. This entry comes from a study of T cell responses to AZD1222 COVID-19 vaccine. About the research overall: Both about-4-week and about-12-week second-dose recipients were combined.

The sequencing here drew on peripheral blood, taken on day 0 of AZD1222 vaccination. V is TRBV6-6 and J is TRBJ2-7; D is unclear. The sequence was obtained from an adult in good health. CDR3 region: CASSYSESPGEQYF. The CDR3 nucleotides read TGTGCCAGCAGTTACTCGGAATCCCCCGGCGAGCAGTACTTC.